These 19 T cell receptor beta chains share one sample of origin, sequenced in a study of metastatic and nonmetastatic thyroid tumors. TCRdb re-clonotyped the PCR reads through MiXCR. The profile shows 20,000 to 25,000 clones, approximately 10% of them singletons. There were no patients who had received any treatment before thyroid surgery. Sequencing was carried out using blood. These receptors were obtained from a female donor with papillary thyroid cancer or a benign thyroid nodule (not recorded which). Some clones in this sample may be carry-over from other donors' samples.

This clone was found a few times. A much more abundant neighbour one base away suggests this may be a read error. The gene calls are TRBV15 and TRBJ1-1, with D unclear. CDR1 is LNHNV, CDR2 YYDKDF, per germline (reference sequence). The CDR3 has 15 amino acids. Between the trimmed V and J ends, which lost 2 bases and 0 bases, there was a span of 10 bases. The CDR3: CATSRWVNMNTEAFF. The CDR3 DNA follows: TGTGCCACCAGCAGATGGGTCAACATGAACACTGAAGCTTTCTTT.

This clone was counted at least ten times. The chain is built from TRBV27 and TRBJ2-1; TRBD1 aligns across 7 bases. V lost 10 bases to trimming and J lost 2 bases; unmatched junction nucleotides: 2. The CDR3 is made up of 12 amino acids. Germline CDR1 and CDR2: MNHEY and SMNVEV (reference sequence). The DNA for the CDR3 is TGTGCCATAGGACAGGCCTACAATGAGCAGTTCTTC. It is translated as CAIGQAYNEQFF.

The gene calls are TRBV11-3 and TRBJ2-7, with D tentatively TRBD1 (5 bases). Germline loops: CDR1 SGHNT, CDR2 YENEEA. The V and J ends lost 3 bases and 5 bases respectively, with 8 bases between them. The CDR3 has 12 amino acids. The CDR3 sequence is CASSFRVHEQYF. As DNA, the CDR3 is TGTGCCAGCAGCTTCAGGGTCCACGAGCAGTACTTC. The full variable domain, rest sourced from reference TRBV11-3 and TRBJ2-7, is EAGVVQSPRYKIIEKKQPVAFWCNPISGHNTLYWYLQNLGQGPELLIRYENEEAVDDSQLPKDRFSAERLKGVDSTLKIQPAELGDSAVYLCASSFRVHEQYFGPGTRLTVT.

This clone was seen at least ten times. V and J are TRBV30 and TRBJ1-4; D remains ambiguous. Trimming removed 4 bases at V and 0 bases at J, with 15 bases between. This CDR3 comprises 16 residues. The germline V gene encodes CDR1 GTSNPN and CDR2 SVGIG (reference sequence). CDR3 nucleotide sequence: TGTGCCTGGAACCCTCTTGTGTCTGCAACTAATGAAAAACTGTTTTTT. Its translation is CAWNPLVSATNEKLFF.

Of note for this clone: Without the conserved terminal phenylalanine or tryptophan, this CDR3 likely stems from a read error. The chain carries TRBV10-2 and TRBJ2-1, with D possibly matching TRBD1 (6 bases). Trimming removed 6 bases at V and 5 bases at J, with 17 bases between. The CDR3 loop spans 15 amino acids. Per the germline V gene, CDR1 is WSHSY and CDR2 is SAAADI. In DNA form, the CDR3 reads TGCGCCAGCAGACAACGACGGACAGACCACAATGAGCAGTTCGTC. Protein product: CASRQRRTDHNEQFV.

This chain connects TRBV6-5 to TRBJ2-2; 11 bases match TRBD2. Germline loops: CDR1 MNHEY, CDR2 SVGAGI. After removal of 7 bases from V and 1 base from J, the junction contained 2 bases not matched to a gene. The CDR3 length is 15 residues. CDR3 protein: CASITSGGNTGELFF. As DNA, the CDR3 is TGTGCCAGCATTACTAGCGGGGGGAACACCGGGGAGCTGTTTTTT.

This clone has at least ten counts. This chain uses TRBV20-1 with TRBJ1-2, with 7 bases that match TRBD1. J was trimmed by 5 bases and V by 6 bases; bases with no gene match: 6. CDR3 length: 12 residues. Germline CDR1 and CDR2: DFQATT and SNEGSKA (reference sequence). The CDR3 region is CSATGVRYGYTF. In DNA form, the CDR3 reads TGCAGTGCAACAGGGGTGAGGTATGGCTACACCTTC.

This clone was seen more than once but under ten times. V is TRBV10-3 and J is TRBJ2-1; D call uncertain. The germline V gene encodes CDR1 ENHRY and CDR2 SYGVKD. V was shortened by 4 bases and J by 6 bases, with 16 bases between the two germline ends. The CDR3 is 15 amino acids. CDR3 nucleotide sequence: TGTGCCATCAGTGGGGAACTGGGTAGAACCAATGAGCAGTTCTTC. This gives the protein CAISGELGRTNEQFF.

CDR3 sequence (DNA): TGTGCCAGCACGATCACACAGTATTCCGTGGACGAAGCTTTCTTT. Amino acids: CASTITQYSVDEAFF. This sequence joins TRBV18 and TRBJ1-1; D is unclear. Germline V gene data show CDR1 as KGHSH and CDR2 as LQKENI. The CDR3 consists of 15 residues. Trimming left V 8 bases short and J 8 bases short, with 24 bases between. The complete variable domain, with remaining parts taken from reference TRBV18 and TRBJ1-1, reads NAGVMQNPRHLVRRRGQEARLRCSPMKGHSHVYWYRQLPEEGLKFMVYLQKENIIDESGMPKERFSAEFPKEGPSILRIQQVVRGDSAAYFCASTITQYSVDEAFFGQGTRLTVV.

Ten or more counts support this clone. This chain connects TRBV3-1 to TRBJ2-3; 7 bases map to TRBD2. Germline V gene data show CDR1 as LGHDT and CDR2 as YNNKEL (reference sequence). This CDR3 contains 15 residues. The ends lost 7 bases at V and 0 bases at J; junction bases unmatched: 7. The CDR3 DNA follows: TGTGCCAGCAATCAGGGAGCGGGGAGCACAGATACGCAGTATTTT. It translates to CASNQGAGSTDTQYF.

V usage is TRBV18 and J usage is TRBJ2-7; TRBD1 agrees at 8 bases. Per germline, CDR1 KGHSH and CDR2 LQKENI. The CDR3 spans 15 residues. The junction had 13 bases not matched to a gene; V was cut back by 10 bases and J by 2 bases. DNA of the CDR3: TGTGCCATCTCCCCCATAGGACAGGGAGCCTACGAGCAGTACTTC. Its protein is CAISPIGQGAYEQYF.

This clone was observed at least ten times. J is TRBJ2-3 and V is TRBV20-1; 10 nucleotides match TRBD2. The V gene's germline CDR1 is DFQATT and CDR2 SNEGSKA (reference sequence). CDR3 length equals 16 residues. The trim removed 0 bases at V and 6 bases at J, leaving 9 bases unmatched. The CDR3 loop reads CSARDILAGSGDTQYF. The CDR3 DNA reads TGCAGTGCTAGAGATATACTAGCGGGATCTGGGGATACGCAGTATTTT.

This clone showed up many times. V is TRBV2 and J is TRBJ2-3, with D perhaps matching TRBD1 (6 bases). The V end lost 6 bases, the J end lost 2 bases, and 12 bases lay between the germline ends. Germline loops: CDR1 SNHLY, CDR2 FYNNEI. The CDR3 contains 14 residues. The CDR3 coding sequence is TGTGCCAGCAGCCTGACAGGCCACACAGATACGCAGTATTTT. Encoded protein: CASSLTGHTDTQYF. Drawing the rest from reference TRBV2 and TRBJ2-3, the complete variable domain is EPEVTQTPSHQVTQMGQEVILRCVPISNHLYFYWYRQILGQKVEFLVSFYNNEISEKSEIFDDQFSVERPDGSNFTLKIRSTKLEDSAMYFCASSLTGHTDTQYFGPGTRLTVL.

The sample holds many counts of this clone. The CDR3 DNA reads as TGTGCCAGTAGTATGGGCGGGGTTGGGCGGAGAGCCTACAATGAGCAGTTCTTC. Translating it yields CASSMGGVGRRAYNEQFF. The V call is TRBV19, the J call TRBJ2-1, with D perhaps TRBD2 (6 bases). CDR1 LNHDA and CDR2 SQIVND come from the germline V gene (reference sequence). V was clipped by 3 bases and J by 2 bases, with 20 bases between them. There are 18 residues in the CDR3.

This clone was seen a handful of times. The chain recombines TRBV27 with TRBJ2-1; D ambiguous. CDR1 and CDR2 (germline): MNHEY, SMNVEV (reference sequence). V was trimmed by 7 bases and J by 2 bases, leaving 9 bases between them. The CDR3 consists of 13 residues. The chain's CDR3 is CASTTRAYNEQFF. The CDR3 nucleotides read TGTGCCAGCACTACCAGAGCCTACAATGAGCAGTTCTTC.

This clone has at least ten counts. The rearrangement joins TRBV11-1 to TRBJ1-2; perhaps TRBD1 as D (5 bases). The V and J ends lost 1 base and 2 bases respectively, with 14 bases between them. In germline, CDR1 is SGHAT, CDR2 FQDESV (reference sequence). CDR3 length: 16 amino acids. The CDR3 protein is CASSLGRDRENYGYTF. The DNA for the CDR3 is TGTGCCAGCAGCTTAGGGAGAGACAGAGAGAACTATGGCTACACCTTC.

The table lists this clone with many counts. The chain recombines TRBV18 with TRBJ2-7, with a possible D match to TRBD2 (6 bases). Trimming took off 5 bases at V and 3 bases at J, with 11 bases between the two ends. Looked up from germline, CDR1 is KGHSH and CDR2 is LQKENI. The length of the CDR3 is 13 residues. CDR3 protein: CASSASANYEQYF. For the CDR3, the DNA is TGTGCCAGCTCAGCTAGCGCTAACTACGAGCAGTACTTC.

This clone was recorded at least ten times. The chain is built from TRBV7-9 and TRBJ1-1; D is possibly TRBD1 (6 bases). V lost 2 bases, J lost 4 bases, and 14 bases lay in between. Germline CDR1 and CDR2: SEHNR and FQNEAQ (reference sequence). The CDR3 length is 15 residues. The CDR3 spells CASSLQGGLATEAFF. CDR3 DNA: TGTGCCAGCAGCTTACAAGGGGGATTGGCCACTGAAGCTTTCTTT.

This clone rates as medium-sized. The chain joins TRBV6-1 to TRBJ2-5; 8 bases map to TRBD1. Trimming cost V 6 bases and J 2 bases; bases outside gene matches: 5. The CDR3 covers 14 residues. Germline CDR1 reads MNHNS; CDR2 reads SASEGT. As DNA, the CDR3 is TGTGCCAGCAGGATGGACAGGGCTCAAGAGACCCAGTACTTC. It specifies CASRMDRAQETQYF.